Below, 26 T cell receptor beta chains from the same sample are listed, as sequenced in a study of human T cells and chemical hapten exposure. Each CDR3 protein gets one entry after TCRdb re-called the RACE reads with MiXCR. The data hold about 290,000 distinct CDR3 sequences, with 7.5% to 8% observed a single time. Stated time point: pre-sensitization, week 0. Treatment denoted: therapeutic diphenylcyclopropenone sensitization with weekly scalp DPC. The specimen was whole blood, collected in connection with sensitization to the hapten diphenylcyclopropenone (DPC). These TCRs come from a young man with alopecia areata. Some clones in this sample may be carry-over from other donors' samples.

The V and J genes are TRBV5-1 and TRBJ1-6; D uncertain. Per germline, CDR1 SGHRS and CDR2 YFSETQ. Trimming cost V 1 base and J 4 bases, with 15 bases left between them. The CDR3 has 17 amino acids. The CDR3 is CASSLLEPDPYNSPLHF. CDR3 nucleotides: TGCGCCAGCAGCTTGTTGGAACCAGACCCTTATAATTCACCCCTCCACTTT.

V usage is TRBV19 and J usage is TRBJ2-7; D may correspond to TRBD1 or TRBD2 (5 bases each). The CDR3 is 11 residues long. The germline V gene has CDR1 LNHDA and CDR2 SQIVND (reference sequence). Trimming left V 8 bases short and J 2 bases short, with 7 bases between. CDR3 sequence reads: CASQGAYEQYF. The CDR3 nucleotides read TGTGCCAGTCAGGGAGCCTACGAGCAGTACTTC.

In this sample, this clonotype turned up a few times. The chain joins TRBV5-1 to TRBJ2-1; TRBD2 matches 12 bases. Germline CDR1 reads SGHRS; CDR2 reads YFSETQ. Trimming cost V 4 bases and J 8 bases; bases outside gene matches: 10. There are 16 residues in the CDR3. This CDR3 is CASSTSPSGGADEQFF. DNA for the CDR3: TGCGCCAGCAGCACCAGCCCTAGCGGGGGGGCCGATGAGCAGTTCTTC.

This clonotype was seen ten or more times. The CDR3 protein is CASSLESAPQPQHF. CDR3 bases: TGTGCCAGCAGCTTAGAGTCGGCCCCTCAGCCCCAGCATTTT. The chain is built from TRBV7-2 and TRBJ1-5; D not resolved. The CDR3 runs 14 residues. Per germline, CDR1 SGHTA and CDR2 FQGNSA. With 1 base removed from V and 6 bases from J, the gap between germline ends came to 10 bases.

Of note for this clonotype: Relative to the germline gene, one junction end is altered; a read error may explain this. This chain joins TRBV7-9 and TRBJ2-1, with D maybe TRBD2 (6 bases). CDR1 is SEHNR, CDR2 FQNEAQ, per germline (reference sequence). The CDR3 totals 11 residues. The CDR3 loop is CASSLAGRSLF. The CDR3 DNA sequence: TGTGCCAGCAGCTTAGCAGGGAGGAGCCTCTTC.

This clonotype was detected ten times or more. The rearrangement joins TRBV24-1 to TRBJ2-2; D unresolved. CDR1 is KGHDR, CDR2 SFDVKD, per germline. This CDR3 has 11 residues. With 5 bases removed from V and 4 bases from J, the gap between germline ends came to 1 base. DNA for the CDR3: TGTGCCACCAGTGCCACCGGGGAGCTGTTTTTT. Translating it yields CATSATGELFF.

This clonotype was counted between two and nine times. The V and J genes are TRBV5-1 and TRBJ2-7; 8 nucleotides match TRBD1. CDR1 is SGHRS, CDR2 YFSETQ, per germline. J lost 4 bases, V lost 0 bases, and 0 bases had no gene match. The CDR3 covers 13 residues. CDR3 residues: CASSLDRGYEQYF. CDR3 sequence (DNA): TGCGCCAGCAGCTTGGACAGGGGGTACGAGCAGTACTTC.

V is TRBV12-3 or TRBV12-4 and J is TRBJ1-6; D is undetermined. V lost 7 bases to trimming and J lost 6 bases, with 10 bases between them. This CDR3 has 13 residues. CDR3 DNA sequence: TGTGCCAGCACCGGGGATAGTAATTCACCCCTCCACTTT. It specifies CASTGDSNSPLHF.

This clonotype is a singleton in its sample. The junction departs from the called germline gene at one end, perhaps through a read error. The rearrangement uses TRBV6-1 and TRBJ2-4; possibly TRBD2 for D (5 bases). This CDR3 has 14 amino acids. Germline lookup yields CDR1 MNHNS and CDR2 SASEGT. The chain's CDR3 is CASGEISRGNIQYF. The CDR3 DNA follows: TGTGCCAGCGGTGAGATCTCGCGCGGGAACATTCAGTACTTC.

The chain has TRBV7-6 and TRBJ2-1, with 8 positions matching TRBD2. CDR3 size: 13 residues. Looked up from germline, CDR1 is SGHVS and CDR2 is FNYEAQ. Trimming took 7 bases from V and 6 from J; bases not matched to a gene: 5. CDR3 DNA sequence: TGTGCCAGCAAAGATGGACTAGCCAATGAGCAGTTCTTC. Amino acid sequence: CASKDGLANEQFF.

In its sample, this clonotype was seen a few times. This rearrangement joins TRBV7-2 to TRBJ2-7, with D possibly being TRBD1 or TRBD2 (5 bases each). CDR1 and CDR2 (germline): SGHTA, FQGNSA. Trimming left V 1 base short and J 6 bases short, with 10 bases between. The CDR3 loop spans 13 amino acids. In DNA form, the CDR3 reads TGTGCCAGCAGCTTAGAGCAGGGACGCGAGCAGTACTTC. Amino acids: CASSLEQGREQYF.

The rearrangement joins TRBV28 to TRBJ2-7, with 10 bases aligning to TRBD1. CDR3 size: 15 residues. The V gene's germline CDR1 is MDHEN and CDR2 SYDVKM. Trimming took 6 bases from V and 1 from J; bases not matched to a gene: 6. The CDR3: CASRNWTGGSYEQYF. The CDR3 DNA reads TGTGCCAGCAGAAACTGGACAGGGGGATCCTACGAGCAGTACTTC.

The CDR3 spells CASSVQFSTDTQYF. In nucleotides, the CDR3 is TGTGCCAGCAGTGTTCAGTTTAGCACAGATACGCAGTATTTT. The V and J genes are TRBV25-1 and TRBJ2-3; no clear D gene. CDR3 length equals 14 residues. V was shortened by 4 bases and J by 0 bases, with 8 bases between the two germline ends. Germline CDR1 MGHDK, CDR2 SYGVNS.

This clonotype was counted a few times. The CDR3 region is CASSATGYLGQYF. The CDR3, as DNA: TGTGCCAGCAGCGCTACCGGTTATTTGGGGCAGTATTTT. The chain joins TRBV7-9 to TRBJ2-3; D unclear. CDR3 length: 13 amino acids. Germline lookup yields CDR1 SEHNR and CDR2 FQNEAQ (reference sequence). Trimming pared 5 bases from V and 11 bases from J, leaving 17 bases between. Variable domain in full (rest from reference TRBV7-9 and TRBJ2-3): DTGVSQNPRHKITKRGQNVTFRCDPISEHNRLYWYRQTLGQGPEFLTYFQNEAQLEKSRLLSDRFSAERPKGSFSTLEIQRTEQGDSAMYLCASSATGYLGQYFGPGTRLTVL.

This clonotype was counted a few times. This chain links TRBV6-5 with TRBJ2-7, with 7 bases aligning to TRBD1. The CDR3 totals 13 residues. J was trimmed by 2 bases and V by 8 bases; bases with no gene match: 6. Germline V lookup: CDR1 MNHEY, CDR2 SVGAGI. Written as DNA, the CDR3 is TGTGCCAGCGCCTTGGGGACAGCCTACGAGCAGTACTTC. This translates into CASALGTAYEQYF.

This clonotype was seen more than once but under ten times. CDR3 in amino acids: CSVERPPYGYTF. CDR3 nucleotides: TGCAGCGTTGAACGTCCGCCGTATGGCTACACCTTC. The chain is built from TRBV29-1 and TRBJ1-2; D unclear. Trimming cost V 2 bases and J 5 bases, with 9 bases left between them. The germline V gene encodes CDR1 SQVTM and CDR2 ANQGSEA. This CDR3 has 12 residues.

The V gene is TRBV6-1, the J gene TRBJ1-1, with D possibly being TRBD1 (5 bases). This CDR3 is built from 14 residues. Trimming stripped 1 base from V and 4 bases from J, with 10 bases between. Germline V CDR1 and CDR2: MNHNS, SASEGT. CDR3 sequence: CASSEVGESTEAFF. CDR3 DNA: TGTGCCAGCAGTGAAGTGGGGGAGTCCACTGAAGCTTTCTTT.

Many counts were recorded for this clonotype. The J gene is TRBJ2-5, the V gene TRBV5-1; D call uncertain. The CDR3 runs 11 residues. Trimming removed 7 bases at V and 0 bases at J, with 4 bases between. Germline CDR1 SGHRS, CDR2 YFSETQ. The CDR3 coding sequence is TGCGCCAGCCGGTACCAAGAGACCCAGTACTTC. It yields the protein CASRYQETQYF.

The chain couples TRBV9 to TRBJ1-5; D might be TRBD1 (5 bases). The V and J ends lost 0 bases and 6 bases respectively, with 7 bases between them. The CDR3 length is 13 residues. Germline V gives CDR1 SGDLS, CDR2 YYNGEE. The CDR3 DNA is TGTGCCAGCAGCGTAGGAGGGGTTCAGCCCCAGCATTTT. It specifies CASSVGGVQPQHF. Full variable domain (rest looked up from reference TRBV9 and TRBJ1-5): DSGVTQTPKHLITATGQRVTLRCSPRSGDLSVYWYQQSLDQGLQFLIQYYNGEERAKGNILERFSAQQFPDLHSELNLSSLELGDSALYFCASSVGGVQPQHFGDGTRLSIL.

The chain joins TRBV5-1 to TRBJ2-5; 7 bases agree with TRBD2. CDR1 is SGHRS and CDR2 is YFSETQ in the germline V gene. Germline trimming cut 2 bases from V and 0 bases from J; bases unmatched to any gene: 7. The CDR3 contains 16 residues. CDR3 residues: CASSFGTTTYQETQYF. For the CDR3, the DNA is TGCGCCAGCAGCTTTGGGACTACGACGTACCAAGAGACCCAGTACTTC.

The table lists this clonotype with a few counts. V is TRBV7-2 and J is TRBJ2-7, with D possibly matching TRBD1 (7 bases). The length of the CDR3 is 13 residues. Germline CDR1 SGHTA, CDR2 FQGNSA. Trimming cost V 5 bases and J 6 bases, with 14 bases left between them. CDR3: CASSPRGAGEQYV. The CDR3 nucleotides read TGTGCCAGCAGCCCCAGGGGGGCAGGCGAGCAGTACGTC.

This clonotype was observed at least ten times. The chain employs TRBV5-5 and TRBJ2-5; D is unclear. Between the trimmed V and J ends, which lost 4 bases and 1 base, there was a span of 17 bases. This CDR3 has 16 residues. Germline CDR1 SGHKS, CDR2 YYEKEE (reference sequence). The CDR3, as DNA: TGTGCCAGCAGCCTGCAGGAATTTCCATTCCAAGAGACCCAGTACTTC. Encoded protein: CASSLQEFPFQETQYF.

This clonotype appeared many times. This chain connects TRBV7-2 to TRBJ2-1; 12 bases are a match to TRBD2. Germline lookup yields CDR1 SGHTA and CDR2 FQGNSA. The J segment lost 3 bases and the V segment lost 1 base, leaving 4 bases of the junction unmatched. The CDR3 is 17 residues long. The CDR3 DNA reads as TGTGCCAGCAGCTTAGGCCTAGCGGGGGGGTACTACAATGAGCAGTTCTTC. It yields the protein CASSLGLAGGYYNEQFF.

This chain uses TRBV5-4 with TRBJ1-2; D uncertain. The CDR3 spans 15 residues. Germline CDR1 SGHNT, CDR2 YYREEE (reference sequence). V was pared by 1 base and J by 1 base, with 11 bases between. CDR3 nucleotides: TGTGCCAGCAGCTTGATGCTGGGGATTAACTATGGCTACACCTTC. It codes for CASSLMLGINYGYTF. The variable domain in full, with the rest retrieved from reference TRBV5-4 and TRBJ1-2, is ETGVTQSPTHLIKTRGQQVTLRCSSQSGHNTVSWYQQALGQGPQFIFQYYREEENGRGNFPPRFSGLQFPNYSSELNVNALELDDSALYLCASSLMLGINYGYTFGSGTRLTVV.

The rearrangement joins TRBV20-1 to TRBJ1-1; D is uncertain. The CDR3 covers 13 residues. Germline V gene lookup returns CDR1 DFQATT and CDR2 SNEGSKA (reference sequence). The ends were cut back, 0 bases at V and 1 base at J, with 6 bases in the middle. DNA of the CDR3: TGCAGTGCTAGAGATTTTAGGAACACTGAAGCTTTCTTT. Its protein product is CSARDFRNTEAFF.

The rearrangement joins TRBV4-3 to TRBJ1-5; unclear D gene. Germline V gene sequence: CDR1 LGHNA, CDR2 YSLEER. CDR3 length: 15 residues. The germline V and J ends were trimmed by 0 bases and 6 bases, with 12 bases remaining between them. CDR3 residues: CASSQDPPPGQPQHF. The CDR3 bases are TGCGCCAGCAGCCAAGATCCCCCCCCTGGTCAGCCCCAGCATTTT.